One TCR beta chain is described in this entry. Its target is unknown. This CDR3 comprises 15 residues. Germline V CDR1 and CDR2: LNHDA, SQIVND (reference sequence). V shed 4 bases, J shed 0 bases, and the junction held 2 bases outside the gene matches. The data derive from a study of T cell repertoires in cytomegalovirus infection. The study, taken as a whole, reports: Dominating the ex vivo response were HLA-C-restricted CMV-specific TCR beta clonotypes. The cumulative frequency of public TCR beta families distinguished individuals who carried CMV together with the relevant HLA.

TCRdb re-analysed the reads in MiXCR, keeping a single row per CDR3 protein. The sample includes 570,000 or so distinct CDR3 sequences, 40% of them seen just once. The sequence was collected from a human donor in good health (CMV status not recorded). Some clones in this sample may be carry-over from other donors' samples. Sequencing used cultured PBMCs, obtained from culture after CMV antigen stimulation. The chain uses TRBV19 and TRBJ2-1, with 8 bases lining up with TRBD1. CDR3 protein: CASSTTGGSYNEQFF. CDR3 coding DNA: TGTGCCAGTAGTACCACAGGGGGCTCCTACAATGAGCAGTTCTTC. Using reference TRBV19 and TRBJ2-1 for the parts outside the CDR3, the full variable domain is DGGITQSPKYLFRKEGQNVTLSCEQNLNHDAMYWYRQDPGQGLRLIYYSQIVNDFQKGDIAEGYSVSREKKESFPLTVTSAQKNPTAFYLCASSTTGGSYNEQFFGPGTRLTVL.